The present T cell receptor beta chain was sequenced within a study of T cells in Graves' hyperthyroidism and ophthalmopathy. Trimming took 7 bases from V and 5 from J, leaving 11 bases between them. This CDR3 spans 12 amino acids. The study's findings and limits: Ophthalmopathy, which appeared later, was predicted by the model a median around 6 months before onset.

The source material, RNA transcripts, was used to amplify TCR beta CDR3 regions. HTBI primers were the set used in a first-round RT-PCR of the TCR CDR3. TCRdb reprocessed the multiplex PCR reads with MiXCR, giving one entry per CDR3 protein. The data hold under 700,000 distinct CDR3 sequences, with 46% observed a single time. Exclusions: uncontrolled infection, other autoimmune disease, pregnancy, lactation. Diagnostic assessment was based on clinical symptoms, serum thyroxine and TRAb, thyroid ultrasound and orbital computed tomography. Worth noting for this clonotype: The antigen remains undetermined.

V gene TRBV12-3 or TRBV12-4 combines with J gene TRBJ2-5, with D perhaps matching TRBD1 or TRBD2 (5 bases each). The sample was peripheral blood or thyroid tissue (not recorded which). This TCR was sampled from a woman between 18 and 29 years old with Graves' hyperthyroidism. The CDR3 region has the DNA TGTGCCAGCACCGAGGGGCGGGAGACCCAGTACTTC. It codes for CASTEGRETQYF.